The present T cell receptor beta chain was sequenced within a study of long-term antiretroviral therapy in people with HIV. The V end lost 6 bases, the J end lost 7 bases, and 12 bases lay between the germline ends. The CDR3 totals 12 residues. CDR1 is MNHEY, CDR2 SVGAGI, per germline. Broader study findings: Collection of the blood, which took place between the mid-2000s and the late 2010s, possibly occurred under older ART regimens. HIV repertoires had narrower CDR3 length ranges than controls.

About this clone itself: The target antigen is unknown.

The immunoSEQ assay was v3.0, run at survey level. Sequencing used immunoSEQ multiplex PCR; TCRdb keeps in-frame clones, though not all of them. Of about 21,000 clones listed, 60% to 80% were seen once; the top ten hold roughly an eighth. The sequence was collected from a woman in her 40s with HIV. This chain links TRBV6-5 with TRBJ1-2; perhaps TRBD1 as D (6 bases). Specimen: unsorted PBMCs, collected approximately 1.8 years before starting antiretroviral therapy. The CDR3 DNA follows: TGTGCCAGCAGCCCTCAGGGGAGTGGCTACACCTTC. The encoded protein is CASSPQGSGYTF.